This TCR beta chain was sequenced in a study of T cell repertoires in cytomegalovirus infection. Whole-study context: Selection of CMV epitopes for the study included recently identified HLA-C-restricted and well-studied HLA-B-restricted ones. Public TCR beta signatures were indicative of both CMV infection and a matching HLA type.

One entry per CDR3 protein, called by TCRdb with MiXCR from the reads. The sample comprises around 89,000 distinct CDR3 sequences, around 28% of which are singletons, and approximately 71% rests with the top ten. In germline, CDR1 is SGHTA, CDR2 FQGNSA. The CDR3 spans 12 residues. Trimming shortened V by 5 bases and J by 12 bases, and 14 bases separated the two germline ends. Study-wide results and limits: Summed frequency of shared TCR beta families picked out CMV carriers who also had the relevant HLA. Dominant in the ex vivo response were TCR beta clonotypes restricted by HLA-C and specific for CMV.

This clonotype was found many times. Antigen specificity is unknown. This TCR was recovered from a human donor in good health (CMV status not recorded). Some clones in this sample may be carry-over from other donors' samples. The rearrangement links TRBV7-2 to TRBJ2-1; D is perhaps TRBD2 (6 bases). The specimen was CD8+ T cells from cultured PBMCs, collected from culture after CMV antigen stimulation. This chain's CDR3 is CASSPRGLGQFF. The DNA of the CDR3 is TGTGCCAGCAGCCCGCGGGGACTTGGGCAGTTCTTC.